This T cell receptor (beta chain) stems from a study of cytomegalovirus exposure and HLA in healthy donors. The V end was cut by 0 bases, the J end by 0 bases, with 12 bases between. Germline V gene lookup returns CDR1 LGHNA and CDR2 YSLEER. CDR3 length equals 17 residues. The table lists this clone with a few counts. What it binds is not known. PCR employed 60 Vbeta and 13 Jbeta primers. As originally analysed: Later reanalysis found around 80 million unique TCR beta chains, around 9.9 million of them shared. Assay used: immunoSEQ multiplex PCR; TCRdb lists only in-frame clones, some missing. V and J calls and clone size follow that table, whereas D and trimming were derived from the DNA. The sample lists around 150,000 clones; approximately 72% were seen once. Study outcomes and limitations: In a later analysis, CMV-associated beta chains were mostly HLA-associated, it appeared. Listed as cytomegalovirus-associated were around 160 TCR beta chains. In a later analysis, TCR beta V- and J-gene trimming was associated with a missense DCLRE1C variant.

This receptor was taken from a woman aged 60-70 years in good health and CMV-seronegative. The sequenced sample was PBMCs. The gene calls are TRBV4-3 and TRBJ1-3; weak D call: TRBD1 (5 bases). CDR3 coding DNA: TGCGCCAGCAGCCAAGATACAGGCGCAGGCTCTGGAAACACCATATATTTT. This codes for CASSQDTGAGSGNTIYF.